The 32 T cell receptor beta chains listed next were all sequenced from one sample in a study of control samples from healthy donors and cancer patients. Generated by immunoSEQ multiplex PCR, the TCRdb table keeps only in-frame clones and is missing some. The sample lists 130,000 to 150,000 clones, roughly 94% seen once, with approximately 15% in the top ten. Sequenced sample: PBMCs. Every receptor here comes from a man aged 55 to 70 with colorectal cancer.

Here the CDR3 reads CASSQEEILGDEQFF. CDR3 nucleotide sequence: TGCGCCAGCAGCCAAGAAGAGATACTGGGCGATGAGCAGTTCTTC. The chain has TRBV4-3 and TRBJ2-1; D is unresolved. In germline, CDR1 is LGHNA, CDR2 YSLEER. This CDR3 is built from 15 residues. Trimming stripped 0 bases from V and 8 bases from J, with 14 bases between.

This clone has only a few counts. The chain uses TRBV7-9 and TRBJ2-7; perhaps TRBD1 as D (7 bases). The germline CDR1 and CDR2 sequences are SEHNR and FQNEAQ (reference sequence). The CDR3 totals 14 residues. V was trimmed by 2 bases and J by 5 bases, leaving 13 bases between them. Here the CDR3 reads CASSLRTTGDEQYF. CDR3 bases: TGTGCCAGCAGCTTACGGACTACAGGGGACGAGCAGTACTTC.

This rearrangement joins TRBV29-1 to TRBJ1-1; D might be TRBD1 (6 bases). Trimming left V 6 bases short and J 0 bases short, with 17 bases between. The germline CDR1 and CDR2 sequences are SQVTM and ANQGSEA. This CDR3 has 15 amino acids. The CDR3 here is CSVKGGSNLNTEAFF. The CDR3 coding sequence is TGCAGCGTGAAAGGGGGGAGCAATTTGAACACTGAAGCTTTCTTT.

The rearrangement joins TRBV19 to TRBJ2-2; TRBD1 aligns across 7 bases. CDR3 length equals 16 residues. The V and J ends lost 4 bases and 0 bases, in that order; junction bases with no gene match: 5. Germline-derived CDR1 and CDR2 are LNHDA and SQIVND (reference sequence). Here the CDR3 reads CASSRTGTANTGELFF. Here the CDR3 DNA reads TGTGCCAGTAGTAGAACCGGGACAGCGAACACCGGGGAGCTGTTTTTT.

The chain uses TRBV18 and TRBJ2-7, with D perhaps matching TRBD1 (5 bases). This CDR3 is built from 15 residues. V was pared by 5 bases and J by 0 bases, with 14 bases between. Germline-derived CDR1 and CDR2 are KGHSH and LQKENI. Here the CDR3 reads CASSNLGALSYEQYF. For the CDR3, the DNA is TGTGCCAGCTCAAACCTAGGGGCCCTCTCCTACGAGCAGTACTTC.

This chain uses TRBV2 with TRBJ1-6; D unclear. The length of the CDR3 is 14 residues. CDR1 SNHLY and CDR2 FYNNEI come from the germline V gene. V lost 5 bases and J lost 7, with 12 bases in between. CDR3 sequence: CASSPERRNSPLHF. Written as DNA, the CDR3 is TGTGCCAGCAGTCCGGAGAGGAGGAATTCACCCCTCCACTTT.

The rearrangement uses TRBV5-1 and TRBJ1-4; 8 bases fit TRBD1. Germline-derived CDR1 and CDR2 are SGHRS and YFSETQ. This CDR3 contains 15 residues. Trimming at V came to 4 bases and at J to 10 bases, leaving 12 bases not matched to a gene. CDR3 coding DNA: TGCGCCAGCAGCGCCTCCGGGACAGGCGAAGGAAAACTGTTTTTT. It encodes CASSASGTGEGKLFF.

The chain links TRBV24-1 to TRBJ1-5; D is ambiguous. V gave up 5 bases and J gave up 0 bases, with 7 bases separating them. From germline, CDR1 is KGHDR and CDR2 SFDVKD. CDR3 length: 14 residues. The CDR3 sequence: CATSGTASNQPQHF. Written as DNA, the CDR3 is TGTGCCACCAGTGGCACGGCTAGCAATCAGCCCCAGCATTTT.

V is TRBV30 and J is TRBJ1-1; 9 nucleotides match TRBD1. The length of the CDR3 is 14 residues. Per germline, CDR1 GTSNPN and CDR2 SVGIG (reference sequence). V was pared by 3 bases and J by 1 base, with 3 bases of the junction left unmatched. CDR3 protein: CAWRGDRANTEAFF. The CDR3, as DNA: TGTGCCTGGAGGGGGGACAGGGCGAACACTGAAGCTTTCTTT.

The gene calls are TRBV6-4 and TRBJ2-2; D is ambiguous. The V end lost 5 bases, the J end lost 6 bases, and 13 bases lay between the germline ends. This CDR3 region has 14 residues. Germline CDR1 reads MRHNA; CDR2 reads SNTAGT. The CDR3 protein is CASSKQWGAGELFF. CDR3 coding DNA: TGTGCCAGCAGTAAGCAATGGGGTGCCGGGGAGCTGTTTTTT.

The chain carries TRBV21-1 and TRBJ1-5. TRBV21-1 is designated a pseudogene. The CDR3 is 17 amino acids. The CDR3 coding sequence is TGTGCCAGCAGCAACCGGGGGGGGAACTATAGCAATCAGCCCCAGCATTTT. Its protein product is CASSNRGGNYSNQPQHF.

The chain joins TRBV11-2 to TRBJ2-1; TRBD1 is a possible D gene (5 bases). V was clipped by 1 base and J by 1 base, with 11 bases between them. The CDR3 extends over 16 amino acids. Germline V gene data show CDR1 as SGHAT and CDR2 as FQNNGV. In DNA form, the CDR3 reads TGTGCCAGCAGCTTAGTTCAGGGTCTTTCCTACAATGAGCAGTTCTTC. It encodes CASSLVQGLSYNEQFF.

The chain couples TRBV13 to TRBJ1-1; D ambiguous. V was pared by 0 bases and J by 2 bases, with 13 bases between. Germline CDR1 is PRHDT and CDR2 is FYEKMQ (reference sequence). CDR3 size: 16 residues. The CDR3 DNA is TGTGCCAGCAGCTTAGGGGAGGCGACGGGCAACACTGAAGCTTTCTTT. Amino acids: CASSLGEATGNTEAFF.

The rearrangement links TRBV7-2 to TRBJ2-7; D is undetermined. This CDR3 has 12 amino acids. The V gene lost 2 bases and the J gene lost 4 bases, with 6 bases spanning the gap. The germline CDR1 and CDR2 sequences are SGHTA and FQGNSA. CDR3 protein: CASSLQEYEQYF. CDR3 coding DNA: TGTGCCAGCAGCTTACAGGAGTACGAGCAGTACTTC. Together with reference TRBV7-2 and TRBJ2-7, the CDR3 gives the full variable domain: GAGVSQSPSNKVTEKGKDVELRCDPISGHTALYWYRQSLGQGLEFLIYFQGNSAPDKSGLPSDRFSAERTGGSVSTLTIQRTQQEDSAVYLCASSLQEYEQYFGPGTRLTVT.

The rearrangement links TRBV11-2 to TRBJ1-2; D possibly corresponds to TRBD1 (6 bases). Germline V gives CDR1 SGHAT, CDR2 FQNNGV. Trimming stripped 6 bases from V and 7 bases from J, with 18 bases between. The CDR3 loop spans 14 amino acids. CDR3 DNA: TGTGCCAGCAGATCCGACTCAGGGGTTTCTGGCTACACCTTC. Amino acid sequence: CASRSDSGVSGYTF. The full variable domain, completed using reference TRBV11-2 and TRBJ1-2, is EAGVAQSPRYKIIEKRQSVAFWCNPISGHATLYWYQQILGQGPKLLIQFQNNGVVDDSQLPKDRFSAERLKGVDSTLKIQPAKLEDSAVYLCASRSDSGVSGYTFGSGTRLTVV.

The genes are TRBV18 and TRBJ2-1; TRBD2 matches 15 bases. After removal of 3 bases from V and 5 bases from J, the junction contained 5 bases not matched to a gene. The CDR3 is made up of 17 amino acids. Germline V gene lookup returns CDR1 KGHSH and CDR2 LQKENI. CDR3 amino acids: CASSPSRTSGGDNEQFF. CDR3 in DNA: TGTGCCAGCTCACCGTCCCGGACTAGCGGGGGGGACAATGAGCAGTTCTTC.

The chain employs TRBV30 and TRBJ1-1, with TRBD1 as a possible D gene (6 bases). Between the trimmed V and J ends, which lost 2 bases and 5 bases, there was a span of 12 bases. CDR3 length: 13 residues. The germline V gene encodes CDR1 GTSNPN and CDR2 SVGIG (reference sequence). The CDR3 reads CAWSKRGATEAFF. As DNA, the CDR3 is TGTGCCTGGAGTAAGCGGGGGGCAACTGAAGCTTTCTTT. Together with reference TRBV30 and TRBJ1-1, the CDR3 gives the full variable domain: SQTIHQWPATLVQPVGSPLSLECTVEGTSNPNLYWYRQAAGRGLQLLFYSVGIGQISSEVPQNLSASRPQDRQFILSSKKLLLSDSGFYLCAWSKRGATEAFFGQGTRLTVV.

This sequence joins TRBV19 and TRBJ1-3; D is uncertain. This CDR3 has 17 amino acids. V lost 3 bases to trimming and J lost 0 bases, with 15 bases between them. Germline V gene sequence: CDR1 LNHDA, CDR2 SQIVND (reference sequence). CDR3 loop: CASSMGKPESSGNTIYF. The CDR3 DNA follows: TGTGCCAGTAGTATGGGTAAGCCGGAGAGCTCTGGAAACACCATATATTTT.

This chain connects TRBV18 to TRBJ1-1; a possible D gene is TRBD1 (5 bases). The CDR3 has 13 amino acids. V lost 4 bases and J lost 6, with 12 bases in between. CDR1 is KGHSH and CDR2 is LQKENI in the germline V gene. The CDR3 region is CASSLQEGAEAFF. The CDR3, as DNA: TGTGCCAGCTCACTACAGGAAGGCGCTGAAGCTTTCTTT.

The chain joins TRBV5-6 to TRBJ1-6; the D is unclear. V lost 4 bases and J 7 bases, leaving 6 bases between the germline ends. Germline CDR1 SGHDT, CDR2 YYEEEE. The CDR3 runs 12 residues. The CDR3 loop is CASSLGNSPLHF. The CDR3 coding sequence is TGTGCCAGCAGCCTAGGGAATTCACCCCTCCACTTT.

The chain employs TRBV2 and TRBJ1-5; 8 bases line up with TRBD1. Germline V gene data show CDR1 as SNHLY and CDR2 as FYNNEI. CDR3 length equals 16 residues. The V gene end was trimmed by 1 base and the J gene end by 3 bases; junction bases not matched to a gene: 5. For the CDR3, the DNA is TGTGCCAGCAGTGAAGGCAGGGGGCCTCTCAATCAGCCCCAGCATTTT. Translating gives CASSEGRGPLNQPQHF.

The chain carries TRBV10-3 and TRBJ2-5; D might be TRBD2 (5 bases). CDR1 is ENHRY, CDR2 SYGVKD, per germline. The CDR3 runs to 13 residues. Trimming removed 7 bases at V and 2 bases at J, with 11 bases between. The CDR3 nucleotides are TGTGCCATCACCCGGGGTCTACAAGAGACCCAGTACTTC. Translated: CAITRGLQETQYF.

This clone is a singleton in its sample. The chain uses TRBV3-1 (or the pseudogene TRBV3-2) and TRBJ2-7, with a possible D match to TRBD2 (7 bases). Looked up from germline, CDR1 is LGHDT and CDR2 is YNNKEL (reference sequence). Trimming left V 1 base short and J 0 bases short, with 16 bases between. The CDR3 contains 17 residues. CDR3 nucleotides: TGTGCCAGCAGCCAAGCTGGCGGGGGCGGGGGCTCCTACGAGCAGTACTTC. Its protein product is CASSQAGGGGGSYEQYF.

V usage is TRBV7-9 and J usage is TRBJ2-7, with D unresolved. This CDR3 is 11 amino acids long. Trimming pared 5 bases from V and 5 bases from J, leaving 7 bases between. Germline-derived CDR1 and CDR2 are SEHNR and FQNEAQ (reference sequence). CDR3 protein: CASSTPHEQYF. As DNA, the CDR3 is TGTGCCAGCAGCACACCCCACGAGCAGTACTTC.

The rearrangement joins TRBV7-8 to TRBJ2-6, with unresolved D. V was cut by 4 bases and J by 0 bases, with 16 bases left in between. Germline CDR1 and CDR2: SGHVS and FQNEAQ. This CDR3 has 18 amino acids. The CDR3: CASSSRLGGRSGANVLTF. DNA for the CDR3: TGTGCCAGCAGCTCGCGTTTGGGTGGCCGCTCTGGGGCCAACGTCCTGACTTTC.

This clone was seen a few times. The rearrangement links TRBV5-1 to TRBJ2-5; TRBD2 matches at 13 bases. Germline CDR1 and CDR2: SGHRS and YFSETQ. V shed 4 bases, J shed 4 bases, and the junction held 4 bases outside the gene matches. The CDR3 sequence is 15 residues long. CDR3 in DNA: TGCGCCAGCAGCGGGGGACTAGCGGGGCGAGAGACCCAGTACTTC. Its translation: CASSGGLAGRETQYF.

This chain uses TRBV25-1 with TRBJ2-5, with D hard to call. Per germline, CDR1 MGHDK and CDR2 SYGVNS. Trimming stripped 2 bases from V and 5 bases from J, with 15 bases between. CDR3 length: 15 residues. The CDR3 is CASSEGSRKFETQYF. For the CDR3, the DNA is TGTGCCAGCAGTGAAGGATCCCGGAAGTTTGAGACCCAGTACTTC.

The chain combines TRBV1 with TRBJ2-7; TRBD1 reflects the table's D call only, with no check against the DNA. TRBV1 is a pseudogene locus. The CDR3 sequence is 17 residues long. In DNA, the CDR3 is TGCACCAGCAGCCGCCGGGACAGGGAAGGGTCGGCGGACGAGCAGTACTTC. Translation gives CTSSRRDREGSADEQYF.

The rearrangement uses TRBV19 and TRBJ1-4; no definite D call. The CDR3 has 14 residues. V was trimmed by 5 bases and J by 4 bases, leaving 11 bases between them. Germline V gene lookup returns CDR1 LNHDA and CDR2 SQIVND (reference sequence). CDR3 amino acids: CASSETDFNEKLFF. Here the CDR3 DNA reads TGTGCCAGTAGTGAAACTGACTTTAATGAAAAACTGTTTTTT.

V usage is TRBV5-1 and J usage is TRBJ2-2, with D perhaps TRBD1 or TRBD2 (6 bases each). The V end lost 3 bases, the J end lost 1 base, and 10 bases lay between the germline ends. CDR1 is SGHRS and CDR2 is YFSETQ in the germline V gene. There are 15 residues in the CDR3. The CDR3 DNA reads TGCGCCAGCAGCTCCGGGGGCCTGAACACCGGGGAGCTGTTTTTT. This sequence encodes CASSSGGLNTGELFF.

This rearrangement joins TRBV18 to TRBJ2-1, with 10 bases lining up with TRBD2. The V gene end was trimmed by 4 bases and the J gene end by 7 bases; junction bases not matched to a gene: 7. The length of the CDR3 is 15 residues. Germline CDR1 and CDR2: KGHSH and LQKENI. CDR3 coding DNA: TGTGCCAGCTCACTTCCGGGACTAGCGTTGAATGAGCAGTTCTTC. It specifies CASSLPGLALNEQFF. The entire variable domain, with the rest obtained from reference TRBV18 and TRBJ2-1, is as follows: NAGVMQNPRHLVRRRGQEARLRCSPMKGHSHVYWYRQLPEEGLKFMVYLQKENIIDESGMPKERFSAEFPKEGPSILRIQQVVRGDSAAYFCASSLPGLALNEQFFGPGTRLTVL.

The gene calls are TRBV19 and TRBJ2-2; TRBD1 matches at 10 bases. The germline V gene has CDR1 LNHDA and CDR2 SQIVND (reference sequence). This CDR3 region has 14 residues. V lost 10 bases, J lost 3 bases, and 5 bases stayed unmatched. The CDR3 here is CATMDRGDTGELFF. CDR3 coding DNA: TGTGCCACCATGGACAGGGGGGACACCGGGGAGCTGTTTTTT.